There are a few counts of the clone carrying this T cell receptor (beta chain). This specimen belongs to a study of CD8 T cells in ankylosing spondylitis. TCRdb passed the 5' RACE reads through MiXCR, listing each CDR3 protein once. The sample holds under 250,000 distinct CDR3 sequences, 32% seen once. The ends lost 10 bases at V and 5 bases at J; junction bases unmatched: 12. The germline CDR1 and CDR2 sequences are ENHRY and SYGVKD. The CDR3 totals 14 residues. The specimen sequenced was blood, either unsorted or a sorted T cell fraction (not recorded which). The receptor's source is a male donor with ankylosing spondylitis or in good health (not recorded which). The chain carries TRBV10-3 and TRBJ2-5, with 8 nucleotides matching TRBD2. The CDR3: CATTEREKGETQYF. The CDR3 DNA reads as TGTGCCACCACCGAGCGGGAGAAGGGGGAGACCCAGTACTTC.